This TCR beta chain was retrieved from a study of T-cell memory formation after mild COVID-19. This clonotype has a handful of counts. The CDR3 has 12 residues. Germline CDR1 SGHVS, CDR2 FQNEAQ. V dropped 5 bases and J dropped 7 bases, with 6 bases sitting between them. Using its own MiXCR run on the 5' RACE reads, TCRdb lists one record per CDR3 protein. The sample yields approximately 480,000 distinct CDR3 sequences, 15% to 20% seen once. This sequence was found in an adult woman who had mild COVID-19 (a few samples of this study predate the infection). Cell type and time point are not known. The sequencing sample was made of PBMCs or a T cell subset sorted from them (not recorded which). The gene calls are TRBV7-8 and TRBJ1-6, with D hard to call. The CDR3 is CASSPSNSPLHF. The CDR3 DNA sequence: TGTGCCAGCAGCCCATCCAATTCACCCCTCCACTTT.